These T cell receptor beta chains were read from a single sample in a study of blood T cells in healthy people across ages. MiXCR was run by TCRdb on the 5' RACE reads, yielding one entry per CDR3 protein. The repertoire holds fewer than 1 million distinct CDR3 sequences, with around 45% as singletons. The sample consisted of blood. The receptors originated from a man aged 60-69 years in good health. Both conserved end residues are part of each CDR3. Fields, in order: clone size, D gene, J gene, V gene, CDR3 protein, CDR3 DNA. D genes are given only for firm matches. Rows give clone size only sometimes, using once, few, many, or a class for an expanded clone.

once TRBD1 TRBJ1-5 TRBV7-2 CASSHGTGGKLSNQPQHF TGTGCCAGCAGCCACGGGACAGGGGGAAAGCTAAGCAATCAGCCCCAGCATTTT
- TRBD1 TRBJ2-7 TRBV6-1 CASSEEDRASYEQYF TGTGCCAGCAGTGAGGAGGACAGGGCCTCCTACGAGCAGTACTTC
- - TRBJ1-2 TRBV20-1 CSARVAGAGNNYGYTF TGCAGTGCTAGAGTAGCCGGGGCGGGGAACAACTATGGCTACACCTTC
- - TRBJ2-2 TRBV6-1 CASSENGGELFF TGTGCCAGCAGTGAAAATGGCGGGGAGCTGTTTTTT
few TRBD1 TRBJ1-5 TRBV7-2 CASSPDRVGEQPQHF TGTGCCAGCAGCCCGGACAGGGTTGGTGAACAGCCCCAGCATTTT
- - TRBJ2-1 TRBV5-1 CASSLGYAEQFF TGCGCCAGCAGCTTGGGTTACGCTGAGCAGTTCTTC
few TRBD1 TRBJ1-2 TRBV4-1 CASSQEGQGLYGYTF TGCGCCAGCAGCCAAGAGGGACAGGGACTCTATGGCTACACCTTC
- - TRBJ1-1 TRBV5-1 CASSLPDRSTEAFF TGCGCCAGCAGCCTCCCTGACAGGTCCACTGAAGCTTTCTTT
few - TRBJ1-2 TRBV6-2/TRBV6-3 CASSYSSGYTF TGTGCCAGCAGTTACAGCTCGGGCTACACCTTC
few TRBD1 TRBJ1-6 TRBV12-3/TRBV12-4 CASRDREDSPLHF TGTGCCAGCAGGGACAGGGAGGATTCACCCCTCCACTTT
- TRBD1 TRBJ1-1 TRBV7-9 CASSLTTGGGMNTEAFF TGTGCCAGCAGCCTAACCACAGGGGGGGGGATGAACACTGAAGCTTTCTTT
- - TRBJ2-2 TRBV7-2 CASSLQRSSNTGELFF TGTGCCAGCAGCTTACAGCGAAGTTCGAACACCGGGGAGCTGTTTTTT
few - TRBJ2-5 TRBV4-3 CASSQEANNEQYF TGCGCCAGCAGCCAAGAAGCGAACAATGAGCAGTACTTC
few - TRBJ2-3 TRBV20-1 CSASGGINTDTQYF TGCAGTGCTAGTGGCGGGATAAACACAGATACGCAGTATTTT
- TRBD1 TRBJ2-3 TRBV20-1 CSATNPGQGLSDTQYF TGCAGTGCAACAAATCCGGGACAGGGTTTGTCGGATACGCAGTATTTT
- TRBD2 TRBJ2-5 TRBV11-3 CASSWTSGGVETQYF TGTGCCAGCAGCTGGACTAGCGGGGGGGTGGAGACCCAGTACTTC
many - TRBJ2-7 TRBV9 CASSVGDYEQYF TGTGCCAGCAGTGTGGGGGACTACGAGCAGTACTTC
few - TRBJ2-5 TRBV27 CASSVGTARREQYF TGTGCCAGCAGCGTCGGGACAGCGAGGCGGGAGCAGTACTTC
- - TRBJ1-6 TRBV15 CATSRVSAANSPLHF TGTGCCACCAGCAGAGTTTCGGCAGCTAATTCACCCCTCCACTTT
- TRBD1 TRBJ1-4 TRBV12-3/TRBV12-4 CASRNRQGHGKLFF TGTGCCAGCAGGAATAGACAGGGCCATGGAAAACTGTTTTTT
- TRBD2 TRBJ2-1 TRBV4-1 CASSRYSGGDFGSSYNEQFF TGCGCCAGCAGCCGCTATAGCGGGGGGGATTTTGGTAGCTCCTACAATGAGCAGTTCTTC
- - TRBJ2-3 TRBV20-1 CSARQGPTDTQYF TGCAGTGCCAGGCAGGGCCCCACAGATACGCAGTATTTT
- TRBD1 TRBJ1-4 TRBV12-3/TRBV12-4 CASSQGVGNEKLFF TGTGCCAGCAGTCAGGGGGTGGGTAATGAAAAACTGTTTTTT
- - TRBJ1-2 TRBV4-3 CASSQDPQGNYGYTF TGCGCCAGCAGCCAAGATCCGCAGGGAAACTATGGCTACACCTTC
- TRBD2 TRBJ2-1 TRBV6-6 CASRGLAGGRYNEQFF TGTGCCAGCAGGGGTCTAGCGGGGGGCCGGTACAATGAGCAGTTCTTC
- - TRBJ1-5 TRBV2 CASNENNQPQHF TGTGCCAGCAATGAGAACAATCAGCCCCAGCATTTT
- - TRBJ1-2 TRBV5-6 CASSFGGHRGYTF TGTGCCAGCAGCTTCGGGGGACACCGTGGCTACACCTTC
few TRBD1 TRBJ2-5 TRBV5-1 CASSRNQGQLIQETQYF TGCGCCAGCAGCCGAAACCAGGGACAGCTGATTCAAGAGACCCAGTACTTC
- - TRBJ2-3 TRBV6-2/TRBV6-3 CASSRLNTQYF TGTGCCAGCAGCCGACTGAATACGCAGTATTTT
- - TRBJ1-4 TRBV7-9 CASSLAPEKLFF TGTGCCAGCAGCTTAGCGCCCGAAAAACTGTTTTTT
few TRBD2 TRBJ2-5 TRBV6-5 CASSRGLAVGETQYF TGTGCCAGCAGCCGGGGACTAGCGGTCGGAGAGACCCAGTACTTC
once TRBD1 TRBJ1-4 TRBV29-1 CSVLTHRGPRTNEKLFF TGCAGCGTTTTAACTCACAGGGGTCCGAGGACTAATGAAAAACTGTTTTTT
once TRBD1 TRBJ2-1 TRBV20-1 CSASTGVSSYNEQFF TGCAGTGCTAGTACAGGGGTGAGCTCCTACAATGAGCAGTTCTTC
- - TRBJ1-1 TRBV13 CASSVRQNTEAFF TGTGCCAGCAGCGTACGGCAGAACACTGAAGCTTTCTTT
- - TRBJ2-1 TRBV19 CASSIDHGGSRYNEQFF TGTGCCAGTAGTATAGATCATGGAGGTTCAAGGTACAATGAGCAGTTCTTC
few - TRBJ1-5 TRBV12-3/TRBV12-4 CASSFQGAGDLNQPQHF TGTGCCAGCAGTTTTCAAGGGGCGGGGGACCTCAATCAGCCCCAGCATTTT
once - TRBJ2-1 TRBV7-9 CASSFYSSGSYNEQFF TGTGCCAGCAGCTTTTACTCAAGCGGGTCCTACAATGAGCAGTTCTTC